This T cell receptor beta chain was observed in a study of technical replicates of blood from several donors. TCRdb's copy holds only in-frame clones and misses some; the assay was immunoSEQ multiplex PCR. The sample contains some 80,000 clones, about 96% of which appear only once. The V gene lost 9 bases and the J gene lost 4 bases, with 16 bases spanning the gap. Germline loops: CDR1 SGHRS, CDR2 YFSETQ. The CDR3 runs 14 residues. Sequences were obtained from T cells isolated from PBMCs. This chain connects TRBV5-1 to TRBJ1-4, with a tentative D call TRBD1 (5 bases). This TCR came from a human donor in good health. Here the CDR3 reads CATKSGTNNEKLFF. DNA of the CDR3: TGCGCCACCAAAAGCGGGACCAATAATGAAAAACTGTTTTTT. Using reference TRBV5-1 and TRBJ1-4 for the parts outside the CDR3, the full variable domain is KAGVTQTPRYLIKTRGQQVTLSCSPISGHRSVSWYQQTPGQGLQFLFEYFSETQRNKGNFPGRFSGRQFSNSRSEMNVSTLELGDSALYLCATKSGTNNEKLFFGSGTQLSVL.